This T cell receptor (delta chain) is from a study of gamma-delta chains in newborns, infants, children. CDR1 TSWWSYY and CDR2 QGS come from the germline V gene. The CDR3 has 22 residues. V trimming: 6 bases; J trimming: 7 bases; junction bases outside the gene matches: 32. TCRdb re-called the reads through CATT. The repertoire includes about 11,000 delta-chain clones, about 3.6% of them detected once, and 8.5% to 10% sits in the top ten. The rearrangement uses TRDV1 and TRDJ1, with 10 nucleotides matching TRDD3. The TCR comes from a child who was a newborn, infant or young child, either healthy, febrile or measles-vaccinated (not recorded which). Sequenced input: blood. The CDR3 bases are TGTGCTCTTGGACCCAATCGCCCCCTATGCGGGATTGGGGGATACTGGTCCGGTAAACTCATCTTT. This sequence encodes CALGPNRPLCGIGGYWSGKLIF.